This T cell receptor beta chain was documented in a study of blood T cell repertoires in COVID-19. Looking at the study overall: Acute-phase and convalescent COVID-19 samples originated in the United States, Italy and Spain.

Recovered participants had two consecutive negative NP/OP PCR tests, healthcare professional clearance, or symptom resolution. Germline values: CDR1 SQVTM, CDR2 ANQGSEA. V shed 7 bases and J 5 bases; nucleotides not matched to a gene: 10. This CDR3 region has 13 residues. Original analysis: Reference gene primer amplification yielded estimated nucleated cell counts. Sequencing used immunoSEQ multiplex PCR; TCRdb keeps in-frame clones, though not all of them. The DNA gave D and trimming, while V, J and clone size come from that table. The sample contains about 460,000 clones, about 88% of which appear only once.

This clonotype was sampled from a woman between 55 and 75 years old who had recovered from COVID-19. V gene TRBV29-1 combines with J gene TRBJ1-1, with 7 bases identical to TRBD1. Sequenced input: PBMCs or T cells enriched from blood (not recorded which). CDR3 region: CSADPAGGTEAFF. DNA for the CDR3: TGCAGCGCCGACCCTGCAGGGGGGACTGAAGCTTTCTTT.